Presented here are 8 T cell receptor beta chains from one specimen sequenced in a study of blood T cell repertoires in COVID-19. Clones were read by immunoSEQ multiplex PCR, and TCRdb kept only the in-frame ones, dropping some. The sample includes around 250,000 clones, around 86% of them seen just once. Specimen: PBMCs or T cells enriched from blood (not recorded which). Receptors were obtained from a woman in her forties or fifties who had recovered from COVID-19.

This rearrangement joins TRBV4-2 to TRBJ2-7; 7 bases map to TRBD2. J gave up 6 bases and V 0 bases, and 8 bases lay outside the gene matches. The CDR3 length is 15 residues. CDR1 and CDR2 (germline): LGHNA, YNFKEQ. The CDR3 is CASSQDLAGRVEQYF. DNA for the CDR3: TGTGCCAGCAGCCAAGACTTGGCAGGGAGGGTCGAGCAGTACTTC.

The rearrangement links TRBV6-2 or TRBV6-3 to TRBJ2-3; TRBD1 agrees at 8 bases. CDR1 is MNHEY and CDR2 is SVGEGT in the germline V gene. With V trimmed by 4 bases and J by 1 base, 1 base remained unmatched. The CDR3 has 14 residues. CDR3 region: CASSWTGRTDTQYF. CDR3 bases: TGTGCCAGCAGTTGGACAGGGCGCACAGATACGCAGTATTTT.

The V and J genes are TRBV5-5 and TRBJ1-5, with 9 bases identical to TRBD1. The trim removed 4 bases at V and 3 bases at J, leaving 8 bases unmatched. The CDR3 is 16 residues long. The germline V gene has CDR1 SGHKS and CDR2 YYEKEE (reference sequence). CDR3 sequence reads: CASSRTGDLNNQPQHF. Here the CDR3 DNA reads TGTGCCAGCAGCCGGACAGGGGATCTGAACAATCAGCCCCAGCATTTT.

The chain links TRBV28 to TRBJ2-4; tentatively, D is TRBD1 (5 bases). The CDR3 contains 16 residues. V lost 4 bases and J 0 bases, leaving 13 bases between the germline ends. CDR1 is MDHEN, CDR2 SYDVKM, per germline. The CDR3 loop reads CASSSAGSLAKNIQYF. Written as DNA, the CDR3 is TGTGCCAGCAGTTCGGCAGGGTCTTTAGCCAAAAACATTCAGTACTTC.

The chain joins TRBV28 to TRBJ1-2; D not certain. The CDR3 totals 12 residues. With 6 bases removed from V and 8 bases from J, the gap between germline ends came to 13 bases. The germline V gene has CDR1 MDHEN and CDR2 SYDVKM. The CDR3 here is CASSDYLLGYTF. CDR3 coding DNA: TGTGCCAGCAGCGACTACCTGTTGGGCTACACCTTC.

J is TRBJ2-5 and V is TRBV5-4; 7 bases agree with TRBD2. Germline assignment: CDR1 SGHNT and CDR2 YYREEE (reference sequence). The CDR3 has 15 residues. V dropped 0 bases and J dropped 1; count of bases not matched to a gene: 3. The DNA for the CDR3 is TGTGCCAGCAGCTTGGATCCTAGCGGCCAAGAGACCCAGTACTTC. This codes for CASSLDPSGQETQYF.

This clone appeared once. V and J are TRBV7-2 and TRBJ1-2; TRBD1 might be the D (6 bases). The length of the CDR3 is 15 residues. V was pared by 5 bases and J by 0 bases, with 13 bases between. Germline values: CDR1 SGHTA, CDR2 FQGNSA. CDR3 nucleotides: TGTGCCAGCAGCCATACAGGACAGCCTAACTATGGCTACACCTTC. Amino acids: CASSHTGQPNYGYTF.

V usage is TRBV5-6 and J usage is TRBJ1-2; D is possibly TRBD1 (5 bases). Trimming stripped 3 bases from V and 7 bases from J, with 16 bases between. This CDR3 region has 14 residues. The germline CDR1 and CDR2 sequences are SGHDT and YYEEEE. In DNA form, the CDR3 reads TGTGCCAGCAGCTCCCAGCAGGGTTTCTCTGGCTACACCTTC. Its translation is CASSSQQGFSGYTF.